Below, 27 T cell receptor beta chains from the same sample are listed, as sequenced in a study of shared clonotypes between healthy human individuals. The data were produced by immunoSEQ multiplex PCR, yet TCRdb's version contains in-frame clones alone and is incomplete. This table has roughly 650,000 clones, around 97% appearing once. The sequenced sample consisted of naive CD4+ T cells sorted from blood. Specified subset: CD45RA+ positively selected. These receptors all come from a woman aged 30 to 39 in good health.

The rearrangement links TRBV7-8 to TRBJ2-5; D could derive from TRBD1 or TRBD2 (8 bases each). The V gene's germline CDR1 is SGHVS and CDR2 FQNEAQ. CDR3 length: 16 amino acids. Trimming took 3 bases from V and 1 from J, leaving 15 bases between them. The CDR3 DNA sequence: TGTGCCAGCAGCTTTCGGGGGGGACAGGCCCAAGAGACCCAGTACTTC. Translation: CASSFRGGQAQETQYF.

V usage is TRBV9 and J usage is TRBJ2-1; the D is unclear. This CDR3 region has 15 residues. V dropped 0 bases and J dropped 5 bases, with 12 bases sitting between them. Germline CDR1 reads SGDLS; CDR2 reads YYNGEE. The CDR3 DNA sequence: TGTGCCAGCAGCGTAGCGGTAGACACTAACAATGAGCAGTTCTTC. It encodes CASSVAVDTNNEQFF.

The V gene is TRBV7-9, the J gene TRBJ2-5, with 9 bases aligning to TRBD1. The J call may not be correct, given that the DNA end is closer to TRBJ2-7. The CDR3 covers 15 residues. Germline CDR1 SEHNR, CDR2 FQNEAQ (reference sequence). The CDR3 sequence: CASSLGGTGFYEQYF. The CDR3 DNA is TGTGCCAGCAGCTTAGGGGGGACAGGGTTCTACGAGCAGTACTTC.

This sequence joins TRBV28 and TRBJ2-7; D call uncertain. V was shortened by 3 bases and J by 3 bases, with 6 bases between the two germline ends. Germline lookup yields CDR1 MDHEN and CDR2 SYDVKM. CDR3 size: 12 residues. The CDR3 sequence is CASSLSYYEQYF. The CDR3 coding sequence is TGTGCCAGCAGTTTGAGTTACTACGAGCAGTACTTC.

The chain joins TRBV5-1 to TRBJ2-5, with 8 bases that match TRBD1. V dropped 1 base and J dropped 4; count of bases not matched to a gene: 6. This CDR3 has 15 amino acids. The germline V gene encodes CDR1 SGHRS and CDR2 YFSETQ. This chain's CDR3 is CASSLSAGGVETQYF. CDR3 bases: TGCGCCAGCAGCTTGTCTGCAGGGGGCGTAGAGACCCAGTACTTC.

CDR3 region: CVSQMNTEAFF. CDR3 nucleotides: TGTGTTTCCCAAATGAACACTGAAGCTTTCTTT. The gene calls are TRBV28 and TRBJ1-1; D uncertain. This CDR3 has 11 residues. The germline V gene encodes CDR1 MDHEN and CDR2 SYDVKM.

The CDR3 DNA sequence: TGCGCCAGCAGCTTGGCCGCCCTCGGTGGAGCTTTCTTT. It yields the protein CASSLAALGGAFF. The V and J genes are TRBV5-1 and TRBJ1-1; no definite D call. The CDR3 length is 13 residues. With 0 bases removed from V and 10 bases from J, the gap between germline ends came to 13 bases. Looked up from germline, CDR1 is SGHRS and CDR2 is YFSETQ.

This clone was detected a few times. Other DNA sequences within the sample encode an identical CDR3. J is TRBJ2-7 and V is TRBV28, with D uncertain. The CDR3 covers 11 residues. From germline, CDR1 is MDHEN and CDR2 SYDVKM. The germline V and J ends were trimmed by 5 bases and 2 bases, with 4 bases remaining between them. This chain's CDR3 is CASSLTYEQYF. The DNA of the CDR3 is TGTGCCAGCAGTCTCACCTACGAGCAGTACTTC.

The genes are TRBV7-9 and TRBJ1-1, with TRBD1 as a possible D gene (6 bases). With 1 base removed from V and 5 bases from J, the gap between germline ends came to 11 bases. Germline CDR1 is SEHNR and CDR2 is FQNEAQ (reference sequence). The CDR3 contains 14 residues. The CDR3 nucleotides read TGTGCCAGCAGCTTAGATCGGGGGCGGACTGAAGCTTTCTTT. This gives the protein CASSLDRGRTEAFF.

The chain joins TRBV7-9 to TRBJ1-2; 8 bases map to TRBD1. The J segment lost 2 bases and the V segment lost 1 base, leaving 0 bases of the junction unmatched. Germline V lookup: CDR1 SEHNR, CDR2 FQNEAQ (reference sequence). This CDR3 has 14 residues. The CDR3 protein is CASSLGTGNYGYTF. DNA of the CDR3: TGTGCCAGCAGCTTAGGGACAGGGAACTATGGCTACACCTTC.

About this clone: Sequence at one end of the junction differs from germline and may be a read error. The chain joins TRBV28 to TRBJ1-3; D gene uncertain. The CDR3 has 17 amino acids. Germline V gives CDR1 MDHEN, CDR2 SYDVKM. The CDR3 DNA reads as TGTGCCACCAGTAAAGCACTGGGAGGGAGCTCTGGAAACACCATATATTTT. It codes for CATSKALGGSSGNTIYF.

This sequence joins TRBV4-1 and TRBJ2-6; a possible D gene is TRBD1 (5 bases). Germline V gives CDR1 MGHRA, CDR2 YSYEKL. Trimming pared 0 bases from V and 0 bases from J, leaving 15 bases between. This CDR3 has 19 residues. This CDR3 reads CASSQEWGYRPSGANVLTF. Written as DNA, the CDR3 is TGCGCCAGCAGCCAAGAATGGGGCTACCGACCCTCTGGGGCCAACGTCCTGACTTTC.

This chain links TRBV29-1 with TRBJ2-5, with D possibly TRBD2 on 7 matching bases. The CDR3 sequence is 12 residues long. Trimming pared 7 bases from V and 5 bases from J, leaving 14 bases between. Germline lookup yields CDR1 SQVTM and CDR2 ANQGSEA. CDR3 DNA: TGCAGCGCGAGGGGGGGCGCGGAGACCCAGTACTTC. As protein: CSARGGAETQYF.

This clone was observed once. The chain joins TRBV7-7 to TRBJ2-2; D ambiguous. Germline CDR1 reads SSHAT; CDR2 reads FNYEAQ (reference sequence). V was shortened by 3 bases and J by 5 bases, with 7 bases between the two germline ends. This CDR3 is 13 amino acids long. CDR3 nucleotides: TGTGCCAGCAGCTTTAAAGTGACCGGGGAGCTGTTTTTT. This encodes CASSFKVTGELFF.

In its sample, this clone was seen once. The chain uses TRBV28 and TRBJ2-7, with 7 bases aligning to TRBD2. The V and J ends lost 10 bases and 0 bases, in that order; junction bases with no gene match: 12. The germline gives CDR1 MDHEN, CDR2 SYDVKM. The CDR3 loop spans 15 amino acids. The CDR3 region is CAMQPSGTRSYEQYF. Here the CDR3 DNA reads TGTGCCATGCAACCGAGCGGGACGCGCTCCTACGAGCAGTACTTC.

This chain joins TRBV27 and TRBJ2-5; 10 nucleotides match TRBD2. Germline V gives CDR1 MNHEY, CDR2 SMNVEV (reference sequence). J gave up 5 bases and V 5 bases, and 17 bases lay outside the gene matches. The CDR3 covers 18 residues. The CDR3 spells CASSLKSSGSWLRETQYF. Here the CDR3 DNA reads TGTGCCAGCAGTCTTAAATCTAGCGGGAGTTGGTTAAGGGAGACCCAGTACTTC.

The chain couples TRBV7-9 to TRBJ1-1, with D unclear. The CDR3 has 14 residues. Germline-derived CDR1 and CDR2 are SEHNR and FQNEAQ (reference sequence). V gave up 2 bases and J gave up 2 bases, with 9 bases separating them. CDR3 in DNA: TGTGCCAGCAGCTTATCCGGGCCAAACACTGAAGCTTTCTTT. It yields the protein CASSLSGPNTEAFF. The variable domain in full, completed from reference TRBV7-9 and TRBJ1-1, reads DTGVSQNPRHKITKRGQNVTFRCDPISEHNRLYWYRQTLGQGPEFLTYFQNEAQLEKSRLLSDRFSAERPKGSFSTLEIQRTEQGDSAMYLCASSLSGPNTEAFFGQGTRLTVV.

The gene calls are TRBV28 and TRBJ2-5, with D hard to call. The J call is in doubt because the DNA end fits TRBJ2-7 better. Germline V lookup: CDR1 MDHEN, CDR2 SYDVKM. The CDR3 sequence is 14 residues long. CDR3 sequence reads: CASSTTNYNYEQYF. CDR3 DNA sequence: TGTGCCAGCAGCACGACAAACTATAACTACGAGCAGTACTTC.

In this sample, this clone turned up once. The DNA of the CDR3 is TGCGCCAGCAGCGATGGGGGTTTCTATGGCTACACCTTC. Translated: CASSDGGFYGYTF. The chain carries TRBV5-1 and TRBJ1-2, with a tentative D call TRBD1 (5 bases). Trimming left V 4 bases short and J 4 bases short, with 11 bases between. The V gene's germline CDR1 is SGHRS and CDR2 YFSETQ. The CDR3 loop spans 13 amino acids.

The chain joins TRBV7-8 to TRBJ1-5; D gene unclear. The CDR3 contains 17 residues. V lost 4 bases, J lost 1 base, and 17 bases lay in between. The germline CDR1 and CDR2 sequences are SGHVS and FQNEAQ. Written as DNA, the CDR3 is TGTGCCAGCAGCTCCTCGGTTGTAAGGTCCAGCAATCAGCCCCAGCATTTT. Its translation is CASSSSVVRSSNQPQHF.

The chain carries TRBV7-3 and TRBJ1-5; D unresolved. Between the trimmed V and J ends, which lost 0 bases and 0 bases, there was a span of 15 bases. The length of the CDR3 is 18 residues. Germline lookup yields CDR1 SGHTA and CDR2 FQGTGA. CDR3 in DNA: TGTGCCAGCAGCTTAACTCTTGATTCGGAGTATAGCAATCAGCCCCAGCATTTT. It codes for CASSLTLDSEYSNQPQHF.

The V call is TRBV5-1, the J call TRBJ2-7; 12 bases agree with TRBD2. V lost 0 bases to trimming and J lost 5 bases; unmatched junction nucleotides: 6. The germline CDR1 and CDR2 sequences are SGHRS and YFSETQ. This CDR3 is built from 16 residues. CDR3 in DNA: TGCGCCAGCAGCTTGGGACTAGCGGGAGAGATCGACGAGCAGTACTTC. This gives the protein CASSLGLAGEIDEQYF.

The rearrangement links TRBV9 to TRBJ1-2; 11 bases map to TRBD1. V lost 1 base and J lost 4; bases outside the gene matches: 3. CDR1 and CDR2 from the germline V gene are SGDLS and YYNGEE. CDR3 length equals 15 residues. The CDR3 region is CASSVLGQGVYGYTF. The CDR3 coding sequence is TGTGCCAGCAGCGTATTGGGACAGGGGGTCTATGGCTACACCTTC.

The rearrangement links TRBV2 to TRBJ2-7; D might be TRBD1 or TRBD2, each matching 5 bases. CDR1 is SNHLY, CDR2 FYNNEI, per germline. The CDR3 is made up of 13 amino acids. V was pared by 11 bases and J by 0 bases, with 14 bases between. CDR3 nucleotide sequence: TGTGCCCAGCAAGAAGGGACCTCCTACGAGCAGTACTTC. Protein: CAQQEGTSYEQYF.

This sequence joins TRBV5-6 and TRBJ2-3; D possibly corresponds to TRBD1 (6 bases). The CDR3 is 16 residues long. Germline lookup yields CDR1 SGHDT and CDR2 YYEEEE. Trimming removed 3 bases from V and 1 base from J, with 15 bases in between. CDR3: CASSWKTGHRTDTQYF. The CDR3 region has the DNA TGTGCCAGCAGCTGGAAAACGGGACACCGCACAGATACGCAGTATTTT.

The chain is built from TRBV7-2 and TRBJ2-5; 7 bases align to TRBD2. The germline V gene encodes CDR1 SGHTA and CDR2 FQGNSA. The V segment lost 5 bases and the J segment 6 bases; nucleotides outside the gene matches: 12. The CDR3 sequence is 15 residues long. The CDR3 bases are TGTGCCAGCAGCGGGAGCGGGAAGGTGAGGAAGACCCAGTACTTC. Translating gives CASSGSGKVRKTQYF.

The J gene is TRBJ1-2, the V gene TRBV27; weak D call: TRBD1 (6 bases). V was pared by 6 bases and J by 4 bases, with 15 bases between. This CDR3 comprises 14 residues. Germline CDR1 is MNHEY and CDR2 is SMNVEV (reference sequence). The CDR3: CASRPGQWGYGYTF. DNA of the CDR3: TGTGCCAGCAGACCAGGACAGTGGGGCTATGGCTACACCTTC.